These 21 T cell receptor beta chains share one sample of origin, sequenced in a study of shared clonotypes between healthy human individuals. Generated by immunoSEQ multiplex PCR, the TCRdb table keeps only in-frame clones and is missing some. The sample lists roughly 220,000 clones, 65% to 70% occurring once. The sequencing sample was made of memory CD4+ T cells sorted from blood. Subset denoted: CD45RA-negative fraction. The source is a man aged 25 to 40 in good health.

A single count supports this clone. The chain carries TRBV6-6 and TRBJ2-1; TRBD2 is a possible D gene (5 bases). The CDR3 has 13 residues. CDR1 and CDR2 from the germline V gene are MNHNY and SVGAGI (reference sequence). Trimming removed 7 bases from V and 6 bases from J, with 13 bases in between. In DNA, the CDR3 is TGTGCCAGCAATTTAGGACTGATCAATGAGCAGTTCTTC. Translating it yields CASNLGLINEQFF.

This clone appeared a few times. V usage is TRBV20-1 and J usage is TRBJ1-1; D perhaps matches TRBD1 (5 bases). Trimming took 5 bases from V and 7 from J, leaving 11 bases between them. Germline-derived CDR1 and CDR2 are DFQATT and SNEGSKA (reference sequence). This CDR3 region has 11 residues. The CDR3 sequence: CSAARVREAFF. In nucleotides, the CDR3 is TGCAGTGCTGCCAGGGTACGTGAAGCTTTCTTT.

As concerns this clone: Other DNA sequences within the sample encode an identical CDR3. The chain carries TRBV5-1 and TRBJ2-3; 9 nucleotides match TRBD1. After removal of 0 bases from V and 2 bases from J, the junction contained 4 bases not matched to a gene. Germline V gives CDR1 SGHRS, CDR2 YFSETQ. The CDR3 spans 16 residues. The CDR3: CASSLVGTGSTDTQYF. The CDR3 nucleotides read TGCGCCAGCAGCTTGGTTGGGACAGGGTCCACAGATACGCAGTATTTT. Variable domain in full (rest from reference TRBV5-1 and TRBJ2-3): KAGVTQTPRYLIKTRGQQVTLSCSPISGHRSVSWYQQTPGQGLQFLFEYFSETQRNKGNFPGRFSGRQFSNSRSEMNVSTLELGDSALYLCASSLVGTGSTDTQYFGPGTRLTVL.

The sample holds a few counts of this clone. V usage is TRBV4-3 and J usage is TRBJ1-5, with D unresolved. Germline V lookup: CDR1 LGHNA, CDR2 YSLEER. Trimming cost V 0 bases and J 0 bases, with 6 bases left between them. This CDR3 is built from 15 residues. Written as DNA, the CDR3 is TGCGCCAGCAGCCAAGATTCAGGTAGCAATCAGCCCCAGCATTTT. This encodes CASSQDSGSNQPQHF.

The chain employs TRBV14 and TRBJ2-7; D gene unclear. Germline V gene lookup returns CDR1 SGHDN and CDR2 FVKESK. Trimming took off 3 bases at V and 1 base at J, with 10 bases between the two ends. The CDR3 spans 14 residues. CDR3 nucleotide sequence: TGTGCCAGCAGCCACCTATCGTCATCCTACGAGCAGTACTTC. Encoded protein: CASSHLSSSYEQYF. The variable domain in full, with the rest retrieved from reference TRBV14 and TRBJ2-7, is EAGVTQFPSHSVIEKGQTVTLRCDPISGHDNLYWYRRVMGKEIKFLLHFVKESKQDESGMPNNRFLAERTGGTYSTLKVQPAELEDSGVYFCASSHLSSSYEQYFGPGTRLTVT.

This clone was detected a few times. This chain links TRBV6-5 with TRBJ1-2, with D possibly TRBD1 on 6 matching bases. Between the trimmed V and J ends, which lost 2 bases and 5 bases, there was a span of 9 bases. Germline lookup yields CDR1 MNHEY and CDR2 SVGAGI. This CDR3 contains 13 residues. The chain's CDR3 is CASSYGRGYGYTF. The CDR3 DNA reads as TGTGCCAGCAGTTACGGCAGGGGTTATGGCTACACCTTC.

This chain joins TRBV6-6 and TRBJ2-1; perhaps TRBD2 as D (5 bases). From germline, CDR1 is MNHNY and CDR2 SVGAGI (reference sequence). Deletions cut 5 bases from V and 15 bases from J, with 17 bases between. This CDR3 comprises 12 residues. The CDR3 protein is CASSALERWGFF. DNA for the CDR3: TGTGCCAGCAGTGCCCTTGAGCGGTGGGGGTTCTTC.

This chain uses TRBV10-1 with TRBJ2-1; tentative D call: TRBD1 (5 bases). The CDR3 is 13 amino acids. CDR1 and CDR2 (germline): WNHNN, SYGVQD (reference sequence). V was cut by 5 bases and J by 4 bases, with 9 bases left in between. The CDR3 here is CASSKGPYNEQFF. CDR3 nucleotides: TGCGCCAGCAGTAAGGGGCCTTACAATGAGCAGTTCTTC.

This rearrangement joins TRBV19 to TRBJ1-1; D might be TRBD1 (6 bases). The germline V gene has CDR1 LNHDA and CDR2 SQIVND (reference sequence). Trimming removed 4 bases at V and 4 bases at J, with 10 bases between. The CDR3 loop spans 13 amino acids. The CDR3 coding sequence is TGTGCCAGTAGTACAGGGGTTCCCACTGAAGCTTTCTTT. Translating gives CASSTGVPTEAFF.

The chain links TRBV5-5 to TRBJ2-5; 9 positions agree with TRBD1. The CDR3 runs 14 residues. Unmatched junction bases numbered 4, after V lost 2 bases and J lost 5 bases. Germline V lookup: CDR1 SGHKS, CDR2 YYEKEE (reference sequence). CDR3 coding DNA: TGTGCCAGCAGCTTTACAGGGGGCGCGGAGACCCAGTACTTC. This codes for CASSFTGGAETQYF.

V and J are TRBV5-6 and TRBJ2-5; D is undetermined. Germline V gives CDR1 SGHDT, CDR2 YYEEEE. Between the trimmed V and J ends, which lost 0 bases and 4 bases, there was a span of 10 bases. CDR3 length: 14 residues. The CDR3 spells CASSLEVVAETQYF. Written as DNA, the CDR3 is TGTGCCAGCAGCTTGGAGGTGGTCGCAGAGACCCAGTACTTC. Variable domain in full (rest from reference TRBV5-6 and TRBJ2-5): DAGVTQSPTHLIKTRGQQVTLRCSPKSGHDTVSWYQQALGQGPQFIFQYYEEEERQRGNFPDRFSGHQFPNYSSELNVNALLLGDSALYLCASSLEVVAETQYFGPGTRLLVL.

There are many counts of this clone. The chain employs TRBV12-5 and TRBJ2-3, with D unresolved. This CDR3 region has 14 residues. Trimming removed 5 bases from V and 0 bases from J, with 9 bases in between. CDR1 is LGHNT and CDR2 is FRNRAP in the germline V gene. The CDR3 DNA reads TGTGCTAGTGGTCAAGGCGGAAGCACAGATACGCAGTATTTT. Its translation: CASGQGGSTDTQYF.

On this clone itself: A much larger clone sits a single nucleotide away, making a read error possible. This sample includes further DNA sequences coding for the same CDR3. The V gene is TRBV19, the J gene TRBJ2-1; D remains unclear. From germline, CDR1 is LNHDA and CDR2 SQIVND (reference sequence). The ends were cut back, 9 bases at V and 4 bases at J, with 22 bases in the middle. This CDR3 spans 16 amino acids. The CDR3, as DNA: TGTGCCAGCAGTGGCCGGGTTCGCGGCCCATACAATGAGCAGTTCTTC. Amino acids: CASSGRVRGPYNEQFF.

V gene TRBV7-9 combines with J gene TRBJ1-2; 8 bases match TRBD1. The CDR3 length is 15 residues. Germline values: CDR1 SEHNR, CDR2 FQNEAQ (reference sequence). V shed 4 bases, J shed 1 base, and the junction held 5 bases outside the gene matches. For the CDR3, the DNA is TGTGCCAGCAGCTCCTGGGACAGGAATAACTATGGCTACACCTTC. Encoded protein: CASSSWDRNNYGYTF.

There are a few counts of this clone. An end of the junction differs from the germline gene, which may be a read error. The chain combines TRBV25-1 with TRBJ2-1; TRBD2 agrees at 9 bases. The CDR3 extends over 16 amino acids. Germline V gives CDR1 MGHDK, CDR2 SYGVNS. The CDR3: CATSPPGLALYNEQFF. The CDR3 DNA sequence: TGTGCCACCAGTCCCCCCGGACTAGCGCTCTACAATGAGCAGTTCTTC.

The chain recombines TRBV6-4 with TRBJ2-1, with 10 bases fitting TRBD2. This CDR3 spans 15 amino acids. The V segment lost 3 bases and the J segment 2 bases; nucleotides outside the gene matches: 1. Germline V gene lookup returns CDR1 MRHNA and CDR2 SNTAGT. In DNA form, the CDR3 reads TGTGCCAGCAGTGAGCTAGCGGGAGCCTACAATGAGCAGTTCTTC. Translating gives CASSELAGAYNEQFF.

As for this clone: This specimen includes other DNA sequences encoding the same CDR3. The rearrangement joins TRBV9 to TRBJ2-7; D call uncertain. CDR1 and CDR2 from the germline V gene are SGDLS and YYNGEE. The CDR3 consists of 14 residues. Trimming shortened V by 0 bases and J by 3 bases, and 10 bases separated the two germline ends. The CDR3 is CASSVAVSSYEQYF. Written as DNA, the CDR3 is TGTGCCAGCAGCGTAGCAGTCAGTAGCTACGAGCAGTACTTC.

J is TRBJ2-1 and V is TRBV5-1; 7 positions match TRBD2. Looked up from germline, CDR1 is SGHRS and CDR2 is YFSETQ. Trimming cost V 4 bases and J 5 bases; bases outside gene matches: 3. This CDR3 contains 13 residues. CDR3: CASSLADNNEQFF. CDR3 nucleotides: TGCGCCAGCAGCCTAGCGGATAACAATGAGCAGTTCTTC.

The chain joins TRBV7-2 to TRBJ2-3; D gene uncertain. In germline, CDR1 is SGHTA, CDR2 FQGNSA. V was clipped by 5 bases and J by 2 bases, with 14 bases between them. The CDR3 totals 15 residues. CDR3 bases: TGTGCCAGCAGCACGCGGACGGCGGACACAGATACGCAGTATTTT. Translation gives CASSTRTADTDTQYF.

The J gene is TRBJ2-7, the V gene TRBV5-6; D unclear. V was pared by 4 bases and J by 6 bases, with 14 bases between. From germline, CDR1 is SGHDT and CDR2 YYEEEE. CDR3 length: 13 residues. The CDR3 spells CASSEVVAGEQYF. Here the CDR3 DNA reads TGTGCCAGCAGCGAGGTGGTAGCCGGCGAGCAGTACTTC. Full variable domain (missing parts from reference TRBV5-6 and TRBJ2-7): DAGVTQSPTHLIKTRGQQVTLRCSPKSGHDTVSWYQQALGQGPQFIFQYYEEEERQRGNFPDRFSGHQFPNYSSELNVNALLLGDSALYLCASSEVVAGEQYFGPGTRLTVT.

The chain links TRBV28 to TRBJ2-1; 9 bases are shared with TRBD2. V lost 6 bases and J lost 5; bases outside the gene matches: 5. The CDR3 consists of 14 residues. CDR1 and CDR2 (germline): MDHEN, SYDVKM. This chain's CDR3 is CASRAREGDNEQFF. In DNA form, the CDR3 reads TGTGCCAGCAGGGCGCGGGAGGGGGACAATGAGCAGTTCTTC. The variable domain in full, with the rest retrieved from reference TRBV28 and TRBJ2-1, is DVKVTQSSRYLVKRTGEKVFLECVQDMDHENMFWYRQDPGLGLRLIYFSYDVKMKEKGDIPEGYSVSREKKERFSLILESASTNQTSMYLCASRAREGDNEQFFGPGTRLTVL.